Given below is one T cell receptor beta chain in context. Its antigen remains unidentified. There are no base qualities to consult, and no much larger clone falls within one base. The sample comes from a study of cytomegalovirus exposure and HLA in healthy donors (dated by TCRdb to about 2017). Some background on the complete study: The 650 to 750 repertoires of the first cohort and the approximately 130 validation repertoires were produced on the same platform, according to a later analysis. The aim of the study was to test whether cataloging public T cell receptors could identify signatures of past pathogen exposure. Along with the approximately 700-subject first cohort, a separate validation cohort of over a hundred different subjects was used. To predict cytomegalovirus infection status, the study combined high-throughput TCR immunosequencing, statistical association of individual TCRs with disease status, and machine learning. Here is what the overall study found, with its caveats: The authors suggested that the approach could potentially be extended to other disease states and immunological phenotypes. Three of the identified cytomegalovirus-associated TCR beta chains were confirmed in vitro to be specific for cytomegalovirus antigens. In both the original and validation cohorts, the classifier was reported to diagnose cytomegalovirus status with high specificity and sensitivity. Of the cluster scores, 85% to 95% were above 0 in a later analysis, which found that TCRs clustered in the first cohort also tended to co-occur in the 90 to 150 validation repertoires. Most TCR sequences were observed very rarely across donors, whereas some public TCRs were present in many individuals. The validation cohort had no HLA typing available for a later analysis, so co-occurrence within that cohort was assessed over all 130 or so repertoires. In the study, around 150 TCR beta chains were listed as associated with cytomegalovirus.

Library creation used the immunoSEQ multiplex PCR assay. The authors processed their data as follows. A statistical classification framework was built for diagnosing cytomegalovirus status from the catalog of TCR beta chain sequences. TCRdb took over this immuneACCESS table, retaining in-frame rearrangements with V and J assigned. Such tables are incomplete; in checked studies, under half of the missing clones stem from an unresolved V gene, and the remainder is unexplained. The DNA was the basis for D and trimming; V, J and clone size are from that table. The sample table records about 360,000 clones; roughly 90% of these occur just once. In total, the top ten clones hold around 0.8% of the sample. CDR1 and CDR2, looked up from the germline V gene, are SNHLY and FYNNEI. CDR3 length: 13 amino acids, cysteine to phenylalanine. Only the CDR3 portion is preserved as DNA: 39 bases, with reading frame beginning at the first base. V and J lose 6 bases and 0 bases, and a span of 8 bases separates them.

Separate from the approximately 730-subject first cohort, the validation cohort of around 130 subjects was the group to which the donors belonged. Recombination connected TRBV2 to TRBJ1-1, with the D gene uncertain. This sequence originates from a woman aged 18-30 years in good health and CMV-seronegative. Material for sequencing was PBMCs. In nucleotides, the sequence is TGTGCCAGCAGCGTAGACATGAACACTGAAGCTTTCTTT. This is translated as CASSVDMNTEAFF.